The 27 T cell receptor beta chains below come from one sample, sequenced in a study of blood T cell repertoires in COVID-19. Some clones are missing from TCRdb's copy, which holds only in-frame ones; the method was immunoSEQ multiplex PCR. The sample lists just over 75,000 clones, 80% to 85% occurring once. The sample was peripheral blood. The receptors derive from a man over 45 with acute or convalescent COVID-19.

This sequence joins TRBV12-1 and TRBJ1-1; the table's D gene call, TRBD1, was not cross checked with the DNA. TRBV12-1 corresponds to a pseudogene. The CDR3 contains 15 residues. The CDR3 region is CASSFPLDREAEAFF. CDR3 DNA: TGTGCCAGCAGCTTTCCCTTGGACAGGGAGGCTGAAGCTTTCTTT.

The chain's CDR3 is CASSESDAEAHLYGYTF. The CDR3 DNA reads as TGCGCCAGCAGTGAGTCGGATGCAGAGGCACACCTCTATGGCTACACCTTC. This sequence joins TRBV10-1 and TRBJ1-2, with D hard to call. Trimming pared 0 bases from V and 4 bases from J, leaving 18 bases between. The germline V gene encodes CDR1 WNHNN and CDR2 SYGVQD (reference sequence). This CDR3 has 17 residues.

In DNA form, the CDR3 reads TGTGCCAGCAGTTCTACTGGACAGGCACCTGAAGCTTTCTTT. Encoded protein: CASSSTGQAPEAFF. The rearrangement joins TRBV7-9 to TRBJ1-1; 7 nucleotides match TRBD1. Germline lookup yields CDR1 SEHNR and CDR2 FQNEAQ (reference sequence). V gave up 6 bases and J gave up 6 bases; unmatched junction bases: 10. CDR3 length: 14 amino acids. The full variable domain, in which reference TRBV7-9 and TRBJ1-1 provide the parts outside the CDR3, is DTGVSQNPRHKITKRGQNVTFRCDPISEHNRLYWYRQTLGQGPEFLTYFQNEAQLEKSRLLSDRFSAERPKGSFSTLEIQRTEQGDSAMYLCASSSTGQAPEAFFGQGTRLTVV.

The chain joins TRBV28 to TRBJ1-2, with 7 nucleotides matching TRBD1. The V gene's germline CDR1 is MDHEN and CDR2 SYDVKM. The CDR3 runs 11 residues. The J segment lost 4 bases and the V segment lost 8 bases, leaving 1 base of the junction unmatched. The CDR3 here is CASGDSYGYTF. CDR3 in DNA: TGTGCCAGCGGGGACAGCTATGGCTACACCTTC.

The chain combines TRBV4-3 with TRBJ2-7, with a weak D call TRBD2 (6 bases). CDR3 length: 14 amino acids. Germline V CDR1 and CDR2: LGHNA, YSLEER. V dropped 1 base and J dropped 5 bases, with 12 bases sitting between them. CDR3 in DNA: TGCGCCAGCAGCCAAGGACTAGGAAGACACGAGCAGTACTTC. Its protein is CASSQGLGRHEQYF.

V usage is TRBV5-1 and J usage is TRBJ1-1; 9 bases are a match to TRBD1. The CDR3 totals 14 residues. The germline V gene encodes CDR1 SGHRS and CDR2 YFSETQ. J was trimmed by 4 bases and V by 4 bases; bases with no gene match: 5. CDR3 amino acids: CASSGRQGVTEAFF. CDR3 coding DNA: TGCGCCAGCAGCGGGCGACAGGGGGTCACTGAAGCTTTCTTT.

The chain recombines TRBV5-1 with TRBJ2-7, with a possible D match to TRBD1 (5 bases). Per the germline V gene, CDR1 is SGHRS and CDR2 is YFSETQ. V was trimmed by 0 bases and J by 4 bases, leaving 14 bases between them. The CDR3 contains 15 residues. The CDR3 coding sequence is TGCGCCAGCAGCTTGGGAAGGGGCGCTATTTACGAGCAGTACTTC. Amino acid sequence: CASSLGRGAIYEQYF. The variable domain in full, completed from reference TRBV5-1 and TRBJ2-7, reads KAGVTQTPRYLIKTRGQQVTLSCSPISGHRSVSWYQQTPGQGLQFLFEYFSETQRNKGNFPGRFSGRQFSNSRSEMNVSTLELGDSALYLCASSLGRGAIYEQYFGPGTRLTVT.

This clone was seen a handful of times. The rearrangement links TRBV24-1 to TRBJ2-2; a weak D match, TRBD1 (5 bases). This CDR3 spans 14 amino acids. The V end was cut by 5 bases, the J end by 5 bases, with 11 bases between. In germline, CDR1 is KGHDR, CDR2 SFDVKD. CDR3 sequence: CATSVDSLTGELFF. CDR3 DNA: TGTGCCACCAGTGTTGACAGTCTGACCGGGGAGCTGTTTTTT.

In DNA form, the CDR3 reads TGTGCCAGTAGTATAACAGGGGTAGAGTCCTACCACGAGCAGTACTTC. Amino acid sequence: CASSITGVESYHEQYF. J is TRBJ2-7 and V is TRBV19; 7 bases map to TRBD1. Germline CDR1 reads LNHDA; CDR2 reads SQIVND (reference sequence). The CDR3 length is 16 residues. V lost 2 bases and J lost 5; bases outside the gene matches: 12.

The chain carries TRBV7-2 and TRBJ2-7; no clear D. Trimming cost V 0 bases and J 1 base, with 13 bases left between them. CDR3 size: 16 residues. Germline values: CDR1 SGHTA, CDR2 FQGNSA. This CDR3 is CASSLAGASISYEQYF. CDR3 bases: TGTGCCAGCAGCTTAGCTGGAGCTAGTATTTCCTACGAGCAGTACTTC.

The chain joins TRBV21-1 to TRBJ1-4; no check of the table's D call, TRBD1, against the DNA was made. TRBV21-1 is a pseudogene. The CDR3 is 14 residues long. CDR3 residues: CASRRGLMILAGVF. CDR3 nucleotides: TGTGCCAGCAGACGCGGGTTGATGATTCTGGCAGGGGTTTTT.

The rearrangement links TRBV5-1 to TRBJ2-1; the match to TRBD2 covers 10 bases. Germline V gene sequence: CDR1 SGHRS, CDR2 YFSETQ. The trim removed 3 bases at V and 0 bases at J, leaving 9 bases unmatched. The CDR3 loop spans 18 amino acids. The CDR3 spells CASSSGTSATDSYNEQFF. The CDR3 DNA reads TGCGCCAGCAGCTCCGGGACTAGCGCGACTGACTCCTACAATGAGCAGTTCTTC.

This rearrangement joins TRBV6-2 or TRBV6-3 to TRBJ2-7; 13 bases match TRBD2. Unmatched junction bases numbered 10, after V lost 4 bases and J lost 7 bases. CDR3 size: 16 residues. Looked up from germline, CDR1 is MNHEY and CDR2 is SVGEGT. CDR3 sequence reads: CASSSPGLAGAKEQYF. The CDR3 DNA is TGTGCCAGCAGTTCCCCCGGACTAGCGGGAGCTAAGGAGCAGTACTTC.

The chain joins TRBV14 to TRBJ1-5; D unclear. Between the trimmed V and J ends, which lost 3 bases and 0 bases, there was a span of 18 bases. This CDR3 has 18 amino acids. From germline, CDR1 is SGHDN and CDR2 FVKESK. The CDR3 reads CASSHSETEDCSNQPQHF. CDR3 DNA: TGTGCCAGCAGCCACTCTGAAACGGAGGATTGTAGCAATCAGCCCCAGCATTTT.

CDR3 sequence reads: CASSFTGSEQYF. In nucleotides, the CDR3 is TGTGCCAGCAGTTTTACAGGTTCCGAGCAGTACTTC. This rearrangement joins TRBV7-2 to TRBJ2-7, with a possible D match to TRBD1 (5 bases). Trimming shortened V by 6 bases and J by 6 bases, and 12 bases separated the two germline ends. Germline assignment: CDR1 SGHTA and CDR2 FQGNSA. The CDR3 loop spans 12 amino acids.

This clone has a single count. The V call is TRBV30, the J call TRBJ2-7; a possible D gene is TRBD1 (6 bases). CDR3 length: 13 residues. The germline CDR1 and CDR2 sequences are GTSNPN and SVGIG (reference sequence). Trimming cost V 2 bases and J 3 bases, with 11 bases left between them. The CDR3 region is CAWSYTGNYEQYF. The CDR3 coding sequence is TGTGCCTGGAGTTATACAGGGAACTACGAGCAGTACTTC.

This clone was picked up a small number of times. The rearrangement uses TRBV27 and TRBJ2-1; the match to TRBD1 covers 7 bases. The germline CDR1 and CDR2 sequences are MNHEY and SMNVEV (reference sequence). CDR3 size: 16 residues. Unmatched junction bases numbered 8, after V lost 3 bases and J lost 3 bases. The CDR3 loop is CASSFLGQSIYNEQFF. DNA of the CDR3: TGTGCCAGCAGTTTCCTGGGACAGTCGATCTACAATGAGCAGTTCTTC.

The rearrangement uses TRBV29-1 and TRBJ2-1, with a possible D match to TRBD1 (5 bases). CDR3 length: 11 amino acids. V was shortened by 5 bases and J by 9 bases, with 11 bases between the two germline ends. Germline V CDR1 and CDR2: SQVTM, ANQGSEA. CDR3 amino acids: CSVFRVAEQFF. The CDR3 DNA reads as TGCAGCGTTTTCAGGGTTGCTGAGCAGTTCTTC.

This sequence joins TRBV20-1 and TRBJ1-1, with D possibly being TRBD1 (5 bases). The germline V gene encodes CDR1 DFQATT and CDR2 SNEGSKA (reference sequence). Trimming shortened V by 4 bases and J by 5 bases, and 8 bases separated the two germline ends. This CDR3 comprises 11 residues. In DNA form, the CDR3 reads TGCAGTGCTACAGGGCGGACTGAAGCTTTCTTT. This encodes CSATGRTEAFF.

The rearrangement joins TRBV9 to TRBJ1-2; D gene ambiguous. Germline CDR1 is SGDLS and CDR2 is YYNGEE. CDR3 length: 14 amino acids. Trimming left V 4 bases short and J 5 bases short, with 15 bases between. The CDR3 loop is CASSLSGTHYGYTF. In DNA form, the CDR3 reads TGTGCCAGCAGCCTATCAGGAACCCATTATGGCTACACCTTC.

This chain connects TRBV18 to TRBJ1-1; D unclear. CDR1 is KGHSH, CDR2 LQKENI, per germline. The CDR3 length is 15 residues. Trimming cost V 0 bases and J 0 bases, with 8 bases left between them. For the CDR3, the DNA is TGTGCCAGCTCACCACCGCTACGGTTGAACACTGAAGCTTTCTTT. Protein: CASSPPLRLNTEAFF.

The CDR3 sequence is CASTLGQFSNQPQHF. In nucleotides, the CDR3 is TGTGCCAGCACCCTCGGACAGTTTAGCAATCAGCCCCAGCATTTT. The chain links TRBV28 to TRBJ1-5; possible D gene TRBD1, 6 bases. The CDR3 length is 15 residues. Trimming removed 7 bases at V and 0 bases at J, with 13 bases between. Per germline, CDR1 MDHEN and CDR2 SYDVKM.

The rearrangement links TRBV11-2 to TRBJ1-2; the D gene is possibly TRBD1 (6 bases). This CDR3 region has 13 residues. Between the trimmed V and J ends, which lost 5 bases and 7 bases, there was a span of 14 bases. Germline loops: CDR1 SGHAT, CDR2 FQNNGV. In nucleotides, the CDR3 is TGTGCCAGCAGCATCCAACAGGGAACTGGCTACACCTTC. It yields the protein CASSIQQGTGYTF.

The chain links TRBV24-1 to TRBJ2-2, with 8 bases identical to TRBD1. CDR1 and CDR2 from the germline V gene are KGHDR and SFDVKD. CDR3 length: 15 amino acids. The trim removed 4 bases at V and 6 bases at J, leaving 6 bases unmatched. The DNA for the CDR3 is TGTGCCACCAGTGAGCCCTGGACAGGGCCCGGGGAGCTGTTTTTT. Translated: CATSEPWTGPGELFF.

The chain links TRBV25-1 to TRBJ2-5, with D unclear. The V and J ends lost 3 bases and 7 bases respectively, with 18 bases between them. This CDR3 comprises 15 residues. From germline, CDR1 is MGHDK and CDR2 SYGVNS. In DNA form, the CDR3 reads TGTGCCAGCAGTGATGGTTCCTCCACCCGGTGGACCCAGTACTTC. Amino acids: CASSDGSSTRWTQYF.

J is TRBJ1-5 and V is TRBV27; TRBD1 might be the D (6 bases). V lost 2 bases to trimming and J lost 2 bases, with 13 bases between them. This CDR3 region has 16 residues. Germline-derived CDR1 and CDR2 are MNHEY and SMNVEV (reference sequence). Here the CDR3 reads CASSLQGTGGNQPQHF. The CDR3 DNA is TGTGCCAGCAGTTTACAGGGGACGGGTGGCAATCAGCCCCAGCATTTT.

The CDR3, as DNA: TGTGCCAGCAGTTACTCGGGCATCTTTCAGTACTTC. The encoded protein is CASSYSGIFQYF. This sequence joins TRBV6-5 and TRBJ2-4, with D unclear. V was trimmed by 0 bases and J by 11 bases, leaving 8 bases between them. CDR3 size: 12 residues. Germline CDR1 reads MNHEY; CDR2 reads SVGAGI.